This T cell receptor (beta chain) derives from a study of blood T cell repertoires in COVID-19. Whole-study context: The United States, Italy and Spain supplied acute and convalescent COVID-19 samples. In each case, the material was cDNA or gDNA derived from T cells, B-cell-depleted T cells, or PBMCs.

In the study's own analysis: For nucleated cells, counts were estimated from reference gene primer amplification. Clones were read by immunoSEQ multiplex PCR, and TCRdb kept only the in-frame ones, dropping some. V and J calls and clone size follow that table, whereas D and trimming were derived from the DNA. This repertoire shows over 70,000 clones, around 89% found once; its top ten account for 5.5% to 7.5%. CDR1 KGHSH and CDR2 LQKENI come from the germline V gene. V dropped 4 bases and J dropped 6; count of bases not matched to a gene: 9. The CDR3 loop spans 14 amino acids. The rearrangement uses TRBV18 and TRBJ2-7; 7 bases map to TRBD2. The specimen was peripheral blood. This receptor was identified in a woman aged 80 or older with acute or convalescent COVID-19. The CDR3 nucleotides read TGTGCCAGCTCACGCCTCGAGCGGGGCGGCGAGCAGTACTTC. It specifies CASSRLERGGEQYF.